This passage covers 8 T cell receptor beta chains from one sample sequenced in a study of vaccination effects on CD4 cells after COVID-19. Within the ViraFEST assay, antigen-specific CD4+ T cells underwent expansion with viral peptide pools prior to sequencing. CD4+ T cells were isolated after about eleven days of culture. Each participant received a vaccine that was either BNT162b2 or mRNA-1273, given as two doses. Their target antigens are unknown. Using immunoSEQ multiplex PCR, the repertoire was profiled, and TCRdb retains in-frame clones only, with some absent. The sample has 25,000 to 35,000 clones, around 75% seen once. The specimen comprised CD4+ T cells from PBMCs cultured with SARS-CoV-2 spike peptides, sampled after COVID-19 vaccination. The receptors here all came from a human donor who received a COVID-19 vaccine. Some clones in this sample may be carry-over from other donors' samples.

This sequence joins TRBV29-1 and TRBJ2-3; TRBD1 is a possible D gene (6 bases). Germline CDR1 is SQVTM and CDR2 is ANQGSEA. The CDR3 sequence is 12 residues long. V was cut by 8 bases and J by 1 base, with 10 bases left in between. The CDR3 DNA reads as TGCAGCACCCGACAGGGCACAGATACGCAGTATTTT. Protein: CSTRQGTDTQYF.

This sequence joins TRBV29-1 and TRBJ2-3; D is perhaps TRBD1 (5 bases). The length of the CDR3 is 14 residues. Germline loops: CDR1 SQVTM, CDR2 ANQGSEA. The ends were cut back, 8 bases at V and 0 bases at J, with 15 bases in the middle. The CDR3 spells CSTLTDTSTDTQYF. The CDR3 DNA sequence: TGCAGCACCTTGACAGATACTAGCACAGATACGCAGTATTTT.

The table lists this clone with a count of one. The sample holds other DNA sequences that translate to the same CDR3. The J gene is TRBJ2-5, the V gene TRBV18, with D uncertain. Germline lookup yields CDR1 KGHSH and CDR2 LQKENI. Trimming cost V 6 bases and J 1 base, with 3 bases left between them. The CDR3 length is 11 residues. CDR3 loop: CASSRQETQYF. The CDR3 DNA reads TGTGCCAGCTCGCGCCAAGAGACCCAGTACTTC.

This clone appeared a single time. This sequence joins TRBV19 and TRBJ1-5, with D possibly TRBD1 on 5 matching bases. This CDR3 has 17 amino acids. The V gene's germline CDR1 is LNHDA and CDR2 SQIVND (reference sequence). V shed 2 bases and J shed 3 bases, with 17 bases lying between them. The CDR3, as DNA: TGTGCCAGTAGTATACGAACCGGGACGGGAAACAATCAGCCCCAGCATTTT. Translating it yields CASSIRTGTGNNQPQHF.

The chain combines TRBV5-6 with TRBJ1-1; D remains ambiguous. This CDR3 has 12 amino acids. Germline V CDR1 and CDR2: SGHDT, YYEEEE. Trimming cost V 2 bases and J 1 base, with 3 bases left between them. The CDR3 here is CASSFPNTEAFF. The CDR3 nucleotides are TGTGCCAGCAGCTTCCCGAACACTGAAGCTTTCTTT.

The chain joins TRBV29-1 to TRBJ1-4, with D possibly being TRBD1 (6 bases). The CDR3 loop spans 13 amino acids. V was trimmed by 3 bases and J by 8 bases, leaving 13 bases between them. Germline V gene sequence: CDR1 SQVTM, CDR2 ANQGSEA. CDR3 in amino acids: CSVEEQGREKLFF. The DNA for the CDR3 is TGCAGCGTTGAGGAGCAGGGGCGGGAAAAACTGTTTTTT.

The chain links TRBV6-6 to TRBJ1-4; tentatively, D is TRBD1 (6 bases). The CDR3 has 16 amino acids. Germline loops: CDR1 MNHNY, CDR2 SVGAGI (reference sequence). V lost 0 bases to trimming and J lost 7 bases, with 15 bases between them. CDR3 protein: CASSYSTQGLREKLFF. The CDR3 nucleotides are TGTGCCAGCAGTTACTCGACTCAGGGGTTGCGTGAAAAACTGTTTTTT.

The rearrangement links TRBV9 to TRBJ2-3; D is uncertain. V was pared by 0 bases and J by 6 bases, with 11 bases between. The CDR3 runs 14 residues. Germline V lookup: CDR1 SGDLS, CDR2 YYNGEE. The CDR3 loop is CASSVEDEADTQYF. CDR3 in DNA: TGTGCCAGCAGCGTAGAAGACGAAGCGGATACGCAGTATTTT.